This entry is about one TCR beta chain. Antigen: not known. Some clones are missing from TCRdb's copy, which holds only in-frame ones; the method was immunoSEQ multiplex PCR. The sample carries 1,000 to 1,500 clones, about 88% recorded once. The J segment lost 1 base and the V segment lost 0 bases, leaving 2 bases of the junction unmatched. The germline CDR1 and CDR2 sequences are SEHNR and FQNEAQ (reference sequence). CDR3 size: 16 residues. This sample stems from a study of immune cell composition in non-small cell lung cancer. Study-level results: Tumour-associated clones >0.5% occurred in about a third of adenocarcinomas, over 60% of squamous.

The TCR originated in a human donor with non-small cell lung cancer. The material sequenced was lung tumor tissue. The chain combines TRBV7-9 with TRBJ2-3, with 9 bases matching TRBD2. The CDR3 DNA reads TGTGCCAGCAGCTTAGCGCTAGCGGGGCGCACAGATACGCAGTATTTT. Translated, it gives CASSLALAGRTDTQYF. The whole variable domain, remainder taken from reference TRBV7-9 and TRBJ2-3, is DTGVSQNPRHKITKRGQNVTFRCDPISEHNRLYWYRQTLGQGPEFLTYFQNEAQLEKSRLLSDRFSAERPKGSFSTLEIQRTEQGDSAMYLCASSLALAGRTDTQYFGPGTRLTVL.